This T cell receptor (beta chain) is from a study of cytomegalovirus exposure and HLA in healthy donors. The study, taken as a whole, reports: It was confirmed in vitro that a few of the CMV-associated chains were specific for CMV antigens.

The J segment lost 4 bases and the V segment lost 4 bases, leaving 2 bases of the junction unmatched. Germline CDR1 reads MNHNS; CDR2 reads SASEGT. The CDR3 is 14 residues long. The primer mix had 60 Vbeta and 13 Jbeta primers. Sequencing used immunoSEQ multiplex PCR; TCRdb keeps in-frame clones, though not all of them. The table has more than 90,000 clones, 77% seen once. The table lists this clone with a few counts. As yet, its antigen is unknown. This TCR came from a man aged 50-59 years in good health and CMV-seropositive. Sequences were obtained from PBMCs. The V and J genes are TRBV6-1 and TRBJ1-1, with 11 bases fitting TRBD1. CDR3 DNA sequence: TGTGCCAGCAGTGGGACAGGGGGCTTCACTGAAGCTTTCTTT. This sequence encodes CASSGTGGFTEAFF.